The clone carrying this T cell receptor beta chain was counted between two and nine times. Clones were sequenced by immunoSEQ multiplex PCR, and TCRdb holds only the in-frame ones, with some missing. The data hold 50,000 or so clones, with more than 70% observed a single time. This sample stems from a study of memory CD4+ T cells and cytomegalovirus serostatus. Trimming shortened V by 3 bases and J by 5 bases, and 8 bases separated the two germline ends. From germline, CDR1 is ENHRY and CDR2 SYGVKD. The CDR3 runs 13 residues. Single viable CD3+CD4+CD8-CD45RO+ cells were sorted as the memory CD4+ T cells.

The sequence was collected from an adult in good health and CMV-seropositive. The specimen sequenced was memory CD4+ T cells from blood. The J gene is TRBJ1-5, the V gene TRBV10-3, with D unclear. In DNA, the CDR3 is TGTGCCATCAGTGATCGGGATTATCAGCCCCAGCATTTT. It yields the protein CAISDRDYQPQHF.